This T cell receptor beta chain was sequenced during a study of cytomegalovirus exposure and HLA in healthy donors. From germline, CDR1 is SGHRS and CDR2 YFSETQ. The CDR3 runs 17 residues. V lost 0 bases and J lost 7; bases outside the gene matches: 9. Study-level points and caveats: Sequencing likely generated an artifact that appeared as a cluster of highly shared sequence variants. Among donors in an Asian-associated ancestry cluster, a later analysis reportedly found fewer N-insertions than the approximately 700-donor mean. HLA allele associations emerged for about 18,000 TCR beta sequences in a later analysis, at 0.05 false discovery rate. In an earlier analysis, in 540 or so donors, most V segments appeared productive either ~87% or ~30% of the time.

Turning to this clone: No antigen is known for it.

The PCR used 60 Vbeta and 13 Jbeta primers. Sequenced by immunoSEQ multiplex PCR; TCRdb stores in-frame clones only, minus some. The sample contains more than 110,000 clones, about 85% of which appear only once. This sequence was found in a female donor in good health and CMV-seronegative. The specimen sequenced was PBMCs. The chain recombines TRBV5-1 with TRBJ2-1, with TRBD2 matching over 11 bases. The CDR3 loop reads CASSLGASGGQPNEQFF. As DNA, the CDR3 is TGCGCCAGCAGCTTGGGGGCTAGCGGGGGGCAACCTAATGAGCAGTTCTTC.